Detailed here is one T cell receptor beta chain. Its target is unknown. All of the donors resided in Nashville, Tennessee, and each was a Caucasian adult. Splitting of CD4+ cells produced CD45RA+ naive and CD45RA-negative memory subsets. An assay was performed, and its level was deep. The assay was immunoSEQ multiplex PCR, and TCRdb's table has in-frame clones only and misses some. The table lists around 510,000 clones, about 96% of them singletons. This record comes from a study of shared clonotypes between healthy human individuals. Findings and limits, study-wide: Non-shared clonotypes were found to have lower generation probabilities than the clonotypes that were shared by all four of the sorted-subset donors.

This sequence was found in a woman aged 25 to 39 in good health. Sequencing was carried out using naive CD4+ T cells sorted from blood. The subset: CD45RA+ positively selected.

The chain's CDR3 is CAIEIVGQGRETQYF. The DNA for the CDR3 is TGTGCCATCGAAATAGTAGGACAGGGACGAGAGACCCAGTACTTC. The chain links TRBV2 to TRBJ2-5; 8 nucleotides match TRBD1. Germline CDR1 is SNHLY and CDR2 is FYNNEI. The CDR3 is 15 residues long. V was pared by 10 bases and J by 4 bases, with 14 bases of the junction left unmatched.